This T cell receptor beta chain was sequenced during a study of PD-1 blockade in classical Hodgkin lymphoma. Study findings and constraints: There remain no defined causes for the repertoire differences, which possibly reflect disease activity or prior therapy. Complete responders matched newly diagnosed patients in baseline diversity. Newly diagnosed patients reportedly trailed healthy donors in baseline TCR diversity.

The germline CDR1 and CDR2 sequences are GTSNPN and SVGIG (reference sequence). J lost 3 bases, V lost 6 bases, and 4 bases had no gene match. This CDR3 is 13 amino acids long. Relapse after autologous stem cell transplantation occurred in every patient, and brentuximab vedotin exposure varied. Patients showed best responses of complete response, partial response or progressive disease. Repertoires were generated with immunoSEQ multiplex PCR, while TCRdb's copy carries only in-frame clones and drops some. The data show some 84,000 clones, about 89% seen once. To note about this clone: Its antigen remains unknown.

This receptor was taken from a human donor with classical Hodgkin lymphoma. The gene calls are TRBV30 and TRBJ2-7; TRBD2 matches at 11 bases. The sequences come from peripheral blood mononuclear cells (PBMCs), collected at baseline. The CDR3 sequence: CACHGLAGYEQYF. The CDR3 DNA reads TGTGCCTGCCACGGACTAGCGGGCTACGAGCAGTACTTC.